Below, 13 T cell receptor beta chains from the same sample are listed, as sequenced in a study of cytomegalovirus exposure and HLA in healthy donors. In the PCR, 60 Vbeta and 13 Jbeta primers were used. Clones were sequenced by immunoSEQ multiplex PCR, and TCRdb holds only the in-frame ones, with some missing. The repertoire holds 150,000 to 200,000 clones, with 80% to 90% as singletons. The material sequenced was PBMCs. These receptors all stem from a woman between 18 and 30 years old in good health and CMV-seronegative.

This sequence joins TRBV15 and TRBJ2-3; possible D gene TRBD2, 6 bases. V was cut by 0 bases and J by 0 bases, with 10 bases left in between. The CDR3 runs 16 residues. CDR1 LNHNV and CDR2 YYDKDF come from the germline V gene (reference sequence). The CDR3 here is CATSRDSSGSTDTQYF. Written as DNA, the CDR3 is TGTGCCACCAGCAGAGATAGCAGCGGGAGCACAGATACGCAGTATTTT.

The chain links TRBV11-1 to TRBJ2-1; D gene unclear. V was shortened by 5 bases and J by 5 bases, with 4 bases between the two germline ends. CDR1 and CDR2 (germline): SGHAT, FQDESV (reference sequence). The CDR3 loop spans 11 amino acids. The CDR3 spells CASSLNNEQFF. The CDR3 region has the DNA TGTGCCAGCAGCCTAAACAATGAGCAGTTCTTC. Drawing the rest from reference TRBV11-1 and TRBJ2-1, the complete variable domain is EAEVAQSPRYKITEKSQAVAFWCDPISGHATLYWYRQILGQGPELLVQFQDESVVDDSQLPKDRFSAERLKGVDSTLKIQPAELGDSAMYLCASSLNNEQFFGPGTRLTVL.

The rearrangement joins TRBV28 to TRBJ2-2, with TRBD2 matching 12 bases. This CDR3 has 19 amino acids. Losses at the gene ends were 7 bases for V and 6 bases for J; bases not matched to a gene: 18. CDR1 and CDR2 from the germline V gene are MDHEN and SYDVKM. DNA for the CDR3: TGTGCCAGCATCAGTATACTCCAGGCTCTAGCGGGGGGGCCCGGGGAGCTGTTTTTT. Residues: CASISILQALAGGPGELFF.

The rearrangement joins TRBV7-2 to TRBJ2-1, with 8 bases matching TRBD2. The CDR3 is made up of 17 amino acids. Germline trimming cut 2 bases from V and 9 bases from J; bases unmatched to any gene: 15. Germline-derived CDR1 and CDR2 are SGHTA and FQGNSA. CDR3 sequence reads: CASSLRAHGRAGTEQFF. As DNA, the CDR3 is TGTGCCAGCAGCTTACGTGCCCACGGGAGGGCCGGGACTGAGCAGTTCTTC. The variable domain in full, with the rest retrieved from reference TRBV7-2 and TRBJ2-1, is GAGVSQSPSNKVTEKGKDVELRCDPISGHTALYWYRQSLGQGLEFLIYFQGNSAPDKSGLPSDRFSAERTGGSVSTLTIQRTQQEDSAVYLCASSLRAHGRAGTEQFFGPGTRLTVL.

CDR3 protein: CASGPGTDTQYF. The CDR3 DNA reads TGTGCTAGTGGTCCCGGGACAGATACGCAGTATTTT. The chain links TRBV12-5 to TRBJ2-3; D not resolved. This CDR3 has 12 amino acids. The germline V gene encodes CDR1 LGHNT and CDR2 FRNRAP. Trimming took off 5 bases at V and 3 bases at J, with 6 bases between the two ends.

The chain employs TRBV2 and TRBJ2-3, with a weak D call TRBD2 (6 bases). Germline V CDR1 and CDR2: SNHLY, FYNNEI. The CDR3 covers 14 residues. V lost 7 bases and J lost 2, with 13 bases in between. CDR3 sequence reads: CASKDGSNTDTQYF. As DNA, the CDR3 is TGTGCCAGCAAAGACGGGAGTAACACAGATACGCAGTATTTT.

The genes are TRBV20-1 and TRBJ2-7, with D unclear. Germline-derived CDR1 and CDR2 are DFQATT and SNEGSKA (reference sequence). The CDR3 is 11 residues long. V lost 1 base to trimming and J lost 3 bases, with 4 bases between them. Here the CDR3 reads CSARVGYEQYF. CDR3 nucleotides: TGCAGTGCTAGAGTCGGCTACGAGCAGTACTTC.

This clone was observed a handful of times. J is TRBJ2-1 and V is TRBV6-1, with D tentatively TRBD2 (6 bases). CDR1 is MNHNS and CDR2 is SASEGT in the germline V gene. The CDR3 totals 14 residues. V was trimmed by 4 bases and J by 3 bases, leaving 10 bases between them. CDR3 region: CASSGDSDYNEQFF. Here the CDR3 DNA reads TGTGCCAGCAGTGGGGACTCGGACTACAATGAGCAGTTCTTC.

The V gene is TRBV18, the J gene TRBJ2-7; no clear D. Trimming removed 8 bases from V and 4 bases from J, with 18 bases in between. Germline assignment: CDR1 KGHSH and CDR2 LQKENI. The CDR3 has 14 residues. CDR3 protein: CASGSGGKSYEQYF. DNA of the CDR3: TGTGCCAGCGGAAGTGGCGGAAAGAGTTACGAGCAGTACTTC.

The chain couples TRBV19 to TRBJ2-2; 7 bases match TRBD2. CDR1 and CDR2 (germline): LNHDA, SQIVND (reference sequence). This CDR3 is built from 19 residues. V dropped 11 bases and J dropped 6; count of bases not matched to a gene: 27. Here the CDR3 reads CARPTVRGVTAEYSGELFF. The DNA of the CDR3 is TGTGCCCGCCCCACCGTCCGGGGGGTGACGGCGGAGTATTCCGGGGAGCTGTTTTTT.

CDR3 nucleotide sequence: TGTGCCAGTAGCACCGGGGGGAACCAGCCCCAGCATTTT. This encodes CASSTGGNQPQHF. The V gene is TRBV19, the J gene TRBJ1-5; maybe TRBD1 (5 bases). Trimming removed 6 bases from V and 7 bases from J, with 13 bases in between. Germline V gives CDR1 LNHDA, CDR2 SQIVND (reference sequence). This CDR3 is built from 13 residues.

V is TRBV5-1 and J is TRBJ2-2; maybe TRBD1 (6 bases). CDR3 length equals 15 residues. CDR1 SGHRS and CDR2 YFSETQ come from the germline V gene. V was trimmed by 2 bases and J by 3 bases, leaving 11 bases between them. The CDR3 bases are TGCGCCAGCAGCTTCGGACAGTGGGACACCGGGGAGCTGTTTTTT. Its translation: CASSFGQWDTGELFF. Full variable domain (remainder filled in from reference TRBV5-1 and TRBJ2-2): KAGVTQTPRYLIKTRGQQVTLSCSPISGHRSVSWYQQTPGQGLQFLFEYFSETQRNKGNFPGRFSGRQFSNSRSEMNVSTLELGDSALYLCASSFGQWDTGELFFGEGSRLTVL.

This clone was seen only a few times. The genes are TRBV18 and TRBJ1-1; D remains unclear. Germline V gene data show CDR1 as KGHSH and CDR2 as LQKENI. This CDR3 is 14 amino acids long. V dropped 2 bases and J dropped 5 bases, with 12 bases sitting between them. The CDR3 nucleotides read TGTGCCAGCTCACCAGATTATTCCCGGACTGAAGCTTTCTTT. Its translation: CASSPDYSRTEAFF.